Sequencing of this T cell receptor beta chain was carried out in a study of T cells after yellow fever vaccination. Regarding the study as a whole: It was the secondary response that reached its peak faster, day 5 versus 15, but it was weaker. Contamination by abundant bulk-population clonotypes could be present in FACS-sorted repertoires. Among primary-vaccination clones, most reappeared after the booster, at 96% for CD4 and 88% for CD8.

CDR1 is LNHNV and CDR2 is YYDKDF in the germline V gene (reference sequence). The CDR3 runs 13 residues. The V gene lost 5 bases and the J gene lost 4 bases, with 11 bases spanning the gap. In TCRdb, the 5' RACE reads were re-called with MiXCR into one record per CDR3 protein. Counted here are more than 250,000 distinct CDR3 sequences, around 7% occurring once; the ten biggest clones make up roughly a sixth. Of note for this clonotype: Its specificity is not known.

The genes are TRBV15 and TRBJ1-2; D possibly corresponds to TRBD1 (6 bases). This specimen was PBMCs, taken more than 40 days after the first yellow fever vaccination. This TCR came from a man between 18 and 35 years old who received the YFV17D yellow fever vaccine. The DNA for the CDR3 is TGTGCCACCAGCGAGGGGACACTCTATGGCTACACCTTC. It translates to CATSEGTLYGYTF.